The 26 T cell receptor beta chains in this list originate from one sample, sequenced in a study of technical replicates of blood from a few donors. Assay used: immunoSEQ multiplex PCR; TCRdb lists only in-frame clones, some missing. The sample lists just over 95,000 clones, approximately 96% occurring once. Sequences were obtained from T cells isolated from PBMCs. The receptors come from a human donor in good health.

The chain is built from TRBV14 and TRBJ2-7, with 10 bases that match TRBD1. J lost 4 bases, V lost 3 bases, and 9 bases had no gene match. In germline, CDR1 is SGHDN, CDR2 FVKESK. The CDR3 has 16 amino acids. CDR3 sequence: CASSHLPGQGTYEQYF. The CDR3 region has the DNA TGTGCCAGCAGCCACCTACCGGGACAGGGGACTTACGAGCAGTACTTC.

The chain combines TRBV10-3 with TRBJ2-7, with D unclear. The CDR3 has 11 residues. The V and J ends lost 6 bases and 6 bases respectively, with 9 bases between them. The V gene's germline CDR1 is ENHRY and CDR2 SYGVKD. The CDR3 protein is CAIRRSGEQYF. CDR3 DNA sequence: TGTGCCATCAGGAGGTCTGGCGAGCAGTACTTC.

The rearrangement links TRBV4-2 to TRBJ1-1; TRBD1 matches at 8 bases. After removal of 0 bases from V and 5 bases from J, the junction contained 5 bases not matched to a gene. This CDR3 has 15 amino acids. Germline values: CDR1 LGHNA, CDR2 YNFKEQ. CDR3 in DNA: TGTGCCAGCAGCCAAGAGCCCGGGACAGGAACTGAAGCTTTCTTT. Its translation is CASSQEPGTGTEAFF.

The CDR3, as DNA: TGTGCCAGCCGTCACGAGGGCTTGGCAGATACGCAGTATTTT. This sequence encodes CASRHEGLADTQYF. The gene calls are TRBV19 and TRBJ2-3, with a weak D call TRBD2 (5 bases). The CDR3 runs to 14 residues. Germline V gives CDR1 LNHDA, CDR2 SQIVND (reference sequence). The V gene lost 9 bases and the J gene lost 4 bases, with 17 bases spanning the gap.

V and J are TRBV29-1 and TRBJ1-2; 9 bases are shared with TRBD1. The CDR3 spans 16 residues. CDR1 SQVTM and CDR2 ANQGSEA come from the germline V gene. Losses at the gene ends were 3 bases for V and 6 bases for J; bases not matched to a gene: 14. The CDR3 spells CSVDRGKDRGLDGYTF. CDR3 in DNA: TGCAGCGTTGATCGCGGGAAGGACAGGGGATTGGATGGCTACACCTTC.

The chain carries TRBV30 and TRBJ1-2; D might be TRBD1 (6 bases). V was shortened by 3 bases and J by 0 bases, with 8 bases between the two germline ends. The CDR3 covers 13 residues. The germline CDR1 and CDR2 sequences are GTSNPN and SVGIG (reference sequence). The CDR3: CAWRDSANYGYTF. The CDR3 DNA follows: TGTGCCTGGAGGGACAGTGCTAACTATGGCTACACCTTC.

The V and J genes are TRBV29-1 and TRBJ2-5; weak D call: TRBD1 (5 bases). Deletions cut 6 bases from V and 4 bases from J, with 15 bases between. Germline assignment: CDR1 SQVTM and CDR2 ANQGSEA. The CDR3 runs to 13 residues. In DNA, the CDR3 is TGCAGCGTCATGACAGCCCCTCCAGAGACCCAGTACTTC. Its translation is CSVMTAPPETQYF.

A single count supports this clone. The chain combines TRBV2 with TRBJ1-1; D unresolved. The CDR3 covers 14 residues. CDR1 and CDR2 from the germline V gene are SNHLY and FYNNEI. With 6 bases removed from V and 8 bases from J, the gap between germline ends came to 19 bases. CDR3 bases: TGTGCCAGCAGGGCCTACTATGAGGTATTGGAAGCTTTCTTT. Translated: CASRAYYEVLEAFF.

The chain joins TRBV12-5 to TRBJ2-7, with D perhaps matching TRBD1 (6 bases). The CDR3 sequence is 13 residues long. With 6 bases removed from V and 7 bases from J, the gap between germline ends came to 16 bases. Germline lookup yields CDR1 LGHNT and CDR2 FRNRAP. The CDR3 DNA follows: TGTGCTAGTGGCCGAAGGGACAATGGGGAGCAGTACTTC. Translating gives CASGRRDNGEQYF.

The chain couples TRBV4-1 to TRBJ2-7; D not certain. The CDR3 spans 14 residues. The germline V gene has CDR1 MGHRA and CDR2 YSYEKL. V was clipped by 3 bases and J by 0 bases, with 9 bases between them. The CDR3 is CASSHIRSSYEQYF. In DNA form, the CDR3 reads TGCGCCAGCAGCCACATTAGGAGCTCCTACGAGCAGTACTTC.

This clone was recorded only once. CDR3 in amino acids: CASSPRDAGSFTEAFF. CDR3 nucleotides: TGTGCCAGCTCACCACGGGATGCAGGGTCGTTCACTGAAGCTTTCTTT. The rearrangement uses TRBV18 and TRBJ1-1; D might be TRBD1 (5 bases). V lost 1 base and J 4 bases, leaving 16 bases between the germline ends. This CDR3 has 16 amino acids. The germline V gene encodes CDR1 KGHSH and CDR2 LQKENI. The full variable domain, rest sourced from reference TRBV18 and TRBJ1-1, is NAGVMQNPRHLVRRRGQEARLRCSPMKGHSHVYWYRQLPEEGLKFMVYLQKENIIDESGMPKERFSAEFPKEGPSILRIQQVVRGDSAAYFCASSPRDAGSFTEAFFGQGTRLTVV.

The chain uses TRBV28 and TRBJ2-3; a possible D gene is TRBD1 (5 bases). Per the germline V gene, CDR1 is MDHEN and CDR2 is SYDVKM. Trimming took 4 bases from V and 4 from J, leaving 18 bases between them. This CDR3 is 16 amino acids long. This CDR3 reads CASSSQGLEYADTQYF. CDR3 DNA: TGTGCCAGCAGTTCCCAGGGCCTTGAGTACGCAGATACGCAGTATTTT.

The CDR3: CASSFDSPLHF. CDR3 in DNA: TGTGCCAGCAGCTTCGATTCACCCCTCCACTTT. V usage is TRBV7-9 and J usage is TRBJ1-6; D is undetermined. Germline CDR1 and CDR2: SEHNR and FQNEAQ (reference sequence). Trimming took off 3 bases at V and 8 bases at J, with 2 bases between the two ends. The CDR3 is 11 residues long.

The V call is TRBV6-6, the J call TRBJ1-5; a weak D match, TRBD1 (5 bases). Trimming stripped 5 bases from V and 6 bases from J, with 14 bases between. CDR3 length: 14 residues. Germline assignment: CDR1 MNHNY and CDR2 SVGAGI (reference sequence). In DNA, the CDR3 is TGTGCCAGCAGTCGAATAGGGGAAGGTCAGCCCCAGCATTTT. Translating gives CASSRIGEGQPQHF.

In this sample, this clone turned up once. At the DNA level, this CDR3 is encoded by other sequences in the same sample as well. The chain combines TRBV11-3 with TRBJ2-5; 8 bases are a match to TRBD2. The CDR3 has 14 amino acids. J lost 5 bases, V lost 5 bases, and 7 bases had no gene match. The V gene's germline CDR1 is SGHNT and CDR2 YENEEA. The CDR3 nucleotides read TGTGCCAGCAGCACACGGGGGGGTAAGGAGACCCAGTACTTC. Residues: CASSTRGGKETQYF. Complete variable domain (other parts from reference TRBV11-3 and TRBJ2-5): EAGVVQSPRYKIIEKKQPVAFWCNPISGHNTLYWYLQNLGQGPELLIRYENEEAVDDSQLPKDRFSAERLKGVDSTLKIQPAELGDSAVYLCASSTRGGKETQYFGPGTRLLVL.

The J gene is TRBJ2-7, the V gene TRBV23-1, with D perhaps TRBD1 (6 bases). TRBV23-1 has ORF status, its function being uncertain. V was pared by 1 base and J by 4 bases, with 17 bases between. This CDR3 has 16 amino acids. The DNA for the CDR3 is TGCGCCAGCAGTCAATGTGAGGGACACCCGGTTTACGAGCAGTACTTC. It specifies CASSQCEGHPVYEQYF.

In its sample, this clone was seen once. V and J are TRBV5-6 and TRBJ2-1, with D possibly being TRBD1 (6 bases). The V and J ends lost 1 base and 1 base respectively, with 9 bases between them. The length of the CDR3 is 15 residues. The germline CDR1 and CDR2 sequences are SGHDT and YYEEEE. The DNA of the CDR3 is TGTGCCAGCAGCTTGATGAGGGGGTCCTACAATGAGCAGTTCTTC. Translated: CASSLMRGSYNEQFF.

The rearrangement joins TRBV4-1 to TRBJ2-3; TRBD2 might be the D (6 bases). Germline lookup yields CDR1 MGHRA and CDR2 YSYEKL. This CDR3 has 14 residues. Trimming removed 2 bases from V and 3 bases from J, with 9 bases in between. The CDR3 DNA reads TGCGCCAGCAGCCAAAGGCGGGAAACAGATACGCAGTATTTT. This sequence encodes CASSQRRETDTQYF.

The gene calls are TRBV19 and TRBJ1-3, with 9 bases fitting TRBD1. V gave up 6 bases and J gave up 5 bases; unmatched junction bases: 11. This CDR3 contains 16 residues. Germline lookup yields CDR1 LNHDA and CDR2 SQIVND (reference sequence). In DNA form, the CDR3 reads TGTGCCAGTAGCCCCTTGATTGGACAGGGGAGAAACACCATATATTTT. Residues: CASSPLIGQGRNTIYF.

Here the CDR3 reads CASSLGTLGGPDYGYTF. The CDR3, as DNA: TGTGCCAGCAGCTTAGGGACCCTCGGGGGGCCCGACTATGGCTACACCTTC. V is TRBV7-9 and J is TRBJ1-2; D may be TRBD1 (6 bases). V was clipped by 1 base and J by 3 bases, with 18 bases between them. The germline V gene has CDR1 SEHNR and CDR2 FQNEAQ (reference sequence). CDR3 length equals 17 residues.

J is TRBJ2-1 and V is TRBV28; the match to TRBD2 covers 14 bases. The germline CDR1 and CDR2 sequences are MDHEN and SYDVKM. V gave up 5 bases and J gave up 7 bases; unmatched junction bases: 7. The CDR3 is made up of 16 amino acids. CDR3 in amino acids: CASSLPGLAGVNEQFF. For the CDR3, the DNA is TGTGCCAGCAGTCTACCGGGACTAGCGGGAGTAAATGAGCAGTTCTTC.

The gene calls are TRBV19 and TRBJ1-5; TRBD1 is a possible D gene (5 bases). CDR3 length: 17 amino acids. CDR1 and CDR2 (germline): LNHDA, SQIVND (reference sequence). V was clipped by 5 bases and J by 1 base, with 18 bases between them. CDR3 in amino acids: CASSGSEGRLSNQPQHF. As DNA, the CDR3 is TGTGCCAGTAGTGGGTCGGAGGGGCGGCTGAGCAATCAGCCCCAGCATTTT. Full variable domain (remainder filled in from reference TRBV19 and TRBJ1-5): DGGITQSPKYLFRKEGQNVTLSCEQNLNHDAMYWYRQDPGQGLRLIYYSQIVNDFQKGDIAEGYSVSREKKESFPLTVTSAQKNPTAFYLCASSGSEGRLSNQPQHFGDGTRLSIL.

This clone was picked up a small number of times. The rearrangement joins TRBV7-4 to TRBJ1-5; possible D gene TRBD1, 5 bases. The germline V and J ends were trimmed by 1 base and 0 bases, with 10 bases remaining between them. The V gene's germline CDR1 is SGHVT and CDR2 SQSDAQ. The CDR3 totals 16 residues. The CDR3 spells CASSLGTGDSNQPQHF. In DNA, the CDR3 is TGTGCCAGCAGCTTAGGCACAGGAGATAGCAATCAGCCCCAGCATTTT.

This clone was counted once. The chain joins TRBV2 to TRBJ1-1; no definite D call. The V gene's germline CDR1 is SNHLY and CDR2 FYNNEI. CDR3 size: 15 residues. The V and J ends lost 5 bases and 0 bases respectively, with 13 bases between them. The CDR3 sequence is CASSRGRALNTEAFF. In DNA form, the CDR3 reads TGTGCCAGCAGTCGGGGAAGGGCTTTGAACACTGAAGCTTTCTTT.

This chain joins TRBV5-6 and TRBJ2-3; 8 bases agree with TRBD2. With V trimmed by 2 bases and J by 2 bases, 4 bases remained unmatched. Germline CDR1 SGHDT, CDR2 YYEEEE. The CDR3 runs to 15 residues. The CDR3 DNA is TGTGCCAGCAGCTTCCTTAGCGGGGACACAGATACGCAGTATTTT. Translating it yields CASSFLSGDTDTQYF.

The chain couples TRBV10-3 to TRBJ1-2; D might be TRBD1 (6 bases). Looked up from germline, CDR1 is ENHRY and CDR2 is SYGVKD. The germline V and J ends were trimmed by 4 bases and 4 bases, with 22 bases remaining between them. This CDR3 has 17 amino acids. CDR3 region: CAISGQQGQRELYGYTF. CDR3 nucleotide sequence: TGTGCCATCAGTGGGCAGCAGGGGCAGAGGGAACTCTATGGCTACACCTTC.